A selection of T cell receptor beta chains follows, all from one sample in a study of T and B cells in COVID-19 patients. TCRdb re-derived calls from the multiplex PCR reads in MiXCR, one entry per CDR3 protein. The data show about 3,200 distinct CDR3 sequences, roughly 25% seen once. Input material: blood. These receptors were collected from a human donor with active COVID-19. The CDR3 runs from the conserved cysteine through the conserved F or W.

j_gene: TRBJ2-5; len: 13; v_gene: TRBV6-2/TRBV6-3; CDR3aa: CASSQTPMGTQYF
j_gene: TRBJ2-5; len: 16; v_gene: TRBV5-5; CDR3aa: CASNLLGQGDGETQYF
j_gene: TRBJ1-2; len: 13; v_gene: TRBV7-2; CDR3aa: CASSLGRADGYTF
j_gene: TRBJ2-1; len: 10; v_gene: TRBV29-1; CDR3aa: CSGGGNEQFF
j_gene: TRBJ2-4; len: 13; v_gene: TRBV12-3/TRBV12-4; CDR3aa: CASRPGTGGALEF
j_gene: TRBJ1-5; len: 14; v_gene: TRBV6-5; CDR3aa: CASRADRGNQPQHF
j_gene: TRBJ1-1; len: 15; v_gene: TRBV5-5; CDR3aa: CASSSDGQGGTEAFF
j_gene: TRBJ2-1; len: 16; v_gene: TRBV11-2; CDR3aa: CASSLRLAGSYNEQFF
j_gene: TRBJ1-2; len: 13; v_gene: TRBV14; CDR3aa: CASSQGLHDGYTF
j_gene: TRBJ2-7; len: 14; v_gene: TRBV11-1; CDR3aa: CASSLEVSSYEQYF
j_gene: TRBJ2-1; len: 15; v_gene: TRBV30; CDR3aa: CAWSVKTSGGGEQFF
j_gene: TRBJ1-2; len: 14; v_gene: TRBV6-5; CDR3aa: CASRPGGASYGYTF